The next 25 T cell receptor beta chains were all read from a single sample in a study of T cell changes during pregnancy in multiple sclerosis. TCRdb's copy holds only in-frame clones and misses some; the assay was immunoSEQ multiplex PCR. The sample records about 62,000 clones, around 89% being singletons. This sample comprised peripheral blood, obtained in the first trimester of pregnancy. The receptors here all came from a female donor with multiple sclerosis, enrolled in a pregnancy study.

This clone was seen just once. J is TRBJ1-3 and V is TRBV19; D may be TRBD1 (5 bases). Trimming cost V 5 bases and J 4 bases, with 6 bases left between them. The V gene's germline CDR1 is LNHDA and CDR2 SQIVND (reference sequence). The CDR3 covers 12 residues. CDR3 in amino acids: CASSAGGNTIYF. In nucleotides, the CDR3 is TGTGCCAGTAGTGCAGGGGGAAACACCATATATTTT. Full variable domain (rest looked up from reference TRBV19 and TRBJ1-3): DGGITQSPKYLFRKEGQNVTLSCEQNLNHDAMYWYRQDPGQGLRLIYYSQIVNDFQKGDIAEGYSVSREKKESFPLTVTSAQKNPTAFYLCASSAGGNTIYFGEGSWLTVV.

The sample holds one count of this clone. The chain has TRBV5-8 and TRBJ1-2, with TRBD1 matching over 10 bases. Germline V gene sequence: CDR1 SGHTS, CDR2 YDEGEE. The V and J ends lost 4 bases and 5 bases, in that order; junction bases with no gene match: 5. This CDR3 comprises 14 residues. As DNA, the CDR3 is TGTGCCAGCAGCCCGACGGGACAGGGGTATGGCTACACCTTC. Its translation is CASSPTGQGYGYTF. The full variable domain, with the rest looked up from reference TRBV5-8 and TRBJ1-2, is EAGVTQSPTHLIKTRGQQATLRCSPISGHTSVYWYQQALGLGLQFLLWYDEGEERNRGNFPPRFSGRQFPNYSSELNVNALELEDSALYLCASSPTGQGYGYTFGSGTRLTVV.

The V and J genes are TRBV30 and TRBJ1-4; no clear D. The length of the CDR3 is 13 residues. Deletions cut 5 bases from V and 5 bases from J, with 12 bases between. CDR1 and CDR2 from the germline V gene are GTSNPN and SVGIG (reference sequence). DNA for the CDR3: TGTGCCTGGTCCCGGGAGGGCAATGAAAAACTGTTTTTT. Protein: CAWSREGNEKLFF.

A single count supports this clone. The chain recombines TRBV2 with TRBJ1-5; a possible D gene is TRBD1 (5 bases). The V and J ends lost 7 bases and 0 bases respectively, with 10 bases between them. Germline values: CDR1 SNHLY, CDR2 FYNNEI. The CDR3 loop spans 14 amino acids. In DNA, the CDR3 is TGTGCCAGCATTCCGACAGATAGCAATCAGCCCCAGCATTTT. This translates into CASIPTDSNQPQHF.

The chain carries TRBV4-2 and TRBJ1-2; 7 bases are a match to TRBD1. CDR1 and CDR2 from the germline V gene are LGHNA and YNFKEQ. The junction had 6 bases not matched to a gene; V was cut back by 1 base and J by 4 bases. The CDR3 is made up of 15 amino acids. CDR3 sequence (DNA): TGTGCCAGCAGCCAAGTTAACAGGGGTTTCTATGGCTACACCTTC. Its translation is CASSQVNRGFYGYTF.

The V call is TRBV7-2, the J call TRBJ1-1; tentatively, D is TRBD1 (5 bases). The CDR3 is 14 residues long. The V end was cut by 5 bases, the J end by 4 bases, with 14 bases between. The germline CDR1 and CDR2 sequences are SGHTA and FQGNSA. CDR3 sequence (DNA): TGTGCCAGCAGCCGAGGGCCCGGGGGCACTGAAGCTTTCTTT. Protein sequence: CASSRGPGGTEAFF.

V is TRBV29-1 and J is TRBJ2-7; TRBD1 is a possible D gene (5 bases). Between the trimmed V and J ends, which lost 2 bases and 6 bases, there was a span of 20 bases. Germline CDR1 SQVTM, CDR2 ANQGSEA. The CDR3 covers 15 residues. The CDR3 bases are TGCAGCGTTGAATGGCAGAATGGGGCCCATGGCGAGCAGTACTTC. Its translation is CSVEWQNGAHGEQYF.

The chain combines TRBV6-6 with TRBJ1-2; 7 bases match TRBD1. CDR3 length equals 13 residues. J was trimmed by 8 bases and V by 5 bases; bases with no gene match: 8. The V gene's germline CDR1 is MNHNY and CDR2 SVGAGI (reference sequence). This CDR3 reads CASSADRVGGYTF. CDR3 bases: TGTGCCAGCAGTGCCGACAGGGTGGGCGGCTACACCTTC.

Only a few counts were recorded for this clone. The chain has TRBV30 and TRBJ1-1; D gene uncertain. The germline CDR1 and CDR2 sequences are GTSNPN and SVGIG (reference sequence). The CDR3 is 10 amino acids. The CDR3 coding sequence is TGTGCTGCAGAGAACACTGAAGCTTTCTTT. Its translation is CAAENTEAFF. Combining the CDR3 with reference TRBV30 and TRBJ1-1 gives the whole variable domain SQTIHQWPATLVQPVGSPLSLECTVEGTSNPNLYWYRQAAGRGLQLLFYSVGIGQISSEVPQNLSASRPQDRQFILSSKKLLLSDSGFYLCAAENTEAFFGQGTRLTVV.

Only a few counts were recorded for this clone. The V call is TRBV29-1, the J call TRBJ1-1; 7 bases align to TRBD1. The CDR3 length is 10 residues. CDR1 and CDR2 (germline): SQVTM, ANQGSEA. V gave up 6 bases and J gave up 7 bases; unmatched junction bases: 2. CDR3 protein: CSVRDSEAFF. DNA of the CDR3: TGCAGCGTAAGGGACAGTGAAGCTTTCTTT.

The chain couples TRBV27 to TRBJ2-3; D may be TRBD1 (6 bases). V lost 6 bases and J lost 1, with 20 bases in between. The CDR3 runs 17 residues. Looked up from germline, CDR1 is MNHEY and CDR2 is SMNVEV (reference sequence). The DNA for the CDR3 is TGTGCCAGCAGCACTCATAATACAGGGTTCGGCACAGATACGCAGTATTTT. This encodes CASSTHNTGFGTDTQYF.

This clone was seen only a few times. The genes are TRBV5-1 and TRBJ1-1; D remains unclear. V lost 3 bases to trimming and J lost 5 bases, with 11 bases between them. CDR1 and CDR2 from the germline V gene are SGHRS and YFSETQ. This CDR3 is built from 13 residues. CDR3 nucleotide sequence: TGCGCCAGCAGCTGGACTTTTGATACTGAAGCTTTCTTT. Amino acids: CASSWTFDTEAFF.

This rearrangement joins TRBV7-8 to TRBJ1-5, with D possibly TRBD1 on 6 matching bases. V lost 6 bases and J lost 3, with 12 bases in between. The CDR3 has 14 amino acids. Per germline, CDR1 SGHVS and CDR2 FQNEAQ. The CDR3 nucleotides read TGTGCCAGCAGTTCCCGGACAGACAATCAGCCCCAGCATTTT. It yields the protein CASSSRTDNQPQHF.

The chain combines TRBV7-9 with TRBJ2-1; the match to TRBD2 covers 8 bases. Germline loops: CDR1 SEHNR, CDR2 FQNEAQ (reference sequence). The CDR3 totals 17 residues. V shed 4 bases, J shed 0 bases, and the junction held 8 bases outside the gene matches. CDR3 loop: CASSSTSGPRSYNEQFF. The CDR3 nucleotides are TGTGCCAGCAGCTCAACTAGCGGCCCCCGCTCCTACAATGAGCAGTTCTTC.

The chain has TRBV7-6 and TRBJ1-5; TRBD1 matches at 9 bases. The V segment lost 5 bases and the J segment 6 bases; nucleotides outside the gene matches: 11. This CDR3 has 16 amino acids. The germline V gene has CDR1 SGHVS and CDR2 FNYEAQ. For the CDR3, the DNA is TGTGCCAGCAGCCCCCGCTACAGGGGGCAAGGTCAGCCCCAGCATTTT. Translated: CASSPRYRGQGQPQHF.

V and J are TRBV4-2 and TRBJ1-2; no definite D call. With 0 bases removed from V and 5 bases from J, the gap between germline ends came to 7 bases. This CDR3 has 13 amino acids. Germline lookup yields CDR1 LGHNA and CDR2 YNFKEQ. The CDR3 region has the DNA TGTGCCAGCAGCCAAGATGGAGTTTATGGCTACACCTTC. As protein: CASSQDGVYGYTF.

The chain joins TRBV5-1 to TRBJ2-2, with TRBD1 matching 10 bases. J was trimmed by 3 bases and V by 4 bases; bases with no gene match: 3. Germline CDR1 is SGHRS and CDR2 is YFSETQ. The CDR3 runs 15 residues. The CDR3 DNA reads TGCGCCAGCAGCGGACAGGGGGGTGACACCGGGGAGCTGTTTTTT. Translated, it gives CASSGQGGDTGELFF.

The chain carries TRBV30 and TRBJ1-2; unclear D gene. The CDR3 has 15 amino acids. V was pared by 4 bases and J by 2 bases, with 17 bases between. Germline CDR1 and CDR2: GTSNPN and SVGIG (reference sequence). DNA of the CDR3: TGTGCCTGGACCTCATGGAGGAGCGTAAACTATGGCTACACCTTC. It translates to CAWTSWRSVNYGYTF.

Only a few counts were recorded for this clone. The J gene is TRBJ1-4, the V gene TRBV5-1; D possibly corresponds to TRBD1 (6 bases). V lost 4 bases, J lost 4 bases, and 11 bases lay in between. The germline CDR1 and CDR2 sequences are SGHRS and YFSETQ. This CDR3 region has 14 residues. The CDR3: CASSPTGVNEKLFF. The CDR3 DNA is TGCGCCAGCAGCCCGACAGGTGTTAATGAAAAACTGTTTTTT.

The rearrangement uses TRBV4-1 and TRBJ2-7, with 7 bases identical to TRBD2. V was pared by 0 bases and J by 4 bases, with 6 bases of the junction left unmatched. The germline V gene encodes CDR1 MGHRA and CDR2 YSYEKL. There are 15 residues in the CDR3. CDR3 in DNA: TGCGCCAGCAGCCAAGAGCGGGAGCCTTGGTACGAGCAGTACTTC. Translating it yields CASSQEREPWYEQYF.

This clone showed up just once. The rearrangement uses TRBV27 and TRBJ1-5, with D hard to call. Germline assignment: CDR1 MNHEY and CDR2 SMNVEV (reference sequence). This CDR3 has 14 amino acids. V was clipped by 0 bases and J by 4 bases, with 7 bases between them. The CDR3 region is CASSLSSGNQPQHF. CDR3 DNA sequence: TGTGCCAGCAGTTTATCGTCGGGAAATCAGCCCCAGCATTTT.

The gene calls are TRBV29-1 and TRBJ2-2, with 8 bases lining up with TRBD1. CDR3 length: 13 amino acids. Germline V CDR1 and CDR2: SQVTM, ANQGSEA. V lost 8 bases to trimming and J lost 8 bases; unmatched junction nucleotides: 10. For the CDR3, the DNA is TGCAGCACACTGGTAGGGGACAGGGGGGAGCTGTTTTTT. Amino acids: CSTLVGDRGELFF.

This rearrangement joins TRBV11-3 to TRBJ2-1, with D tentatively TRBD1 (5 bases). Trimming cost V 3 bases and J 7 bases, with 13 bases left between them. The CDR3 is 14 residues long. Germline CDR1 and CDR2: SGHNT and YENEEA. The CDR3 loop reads CASSFTNQGNEQFF. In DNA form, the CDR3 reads TGTGCCAGCAGCTTTACAAACCAGGGAAATGAGCAGTTCTTC.

This CDR3 reads CASRAGGSWTEAFF. The CDR3 nucleotides read TGTGCCAGTAGGGCGGGCGGGTCCTGGACTGAAGCTTTCTTT. The rearrangement joins TRBV19 to TRBJ1-1; D is unclear. This CDR3 is built from 14 residues. Germline values: CDR1 LNHDA, CDR2 SQIVND (reference sequence). Trimming removed 6 bases at V and 5 bases at J, with 16 bases between.

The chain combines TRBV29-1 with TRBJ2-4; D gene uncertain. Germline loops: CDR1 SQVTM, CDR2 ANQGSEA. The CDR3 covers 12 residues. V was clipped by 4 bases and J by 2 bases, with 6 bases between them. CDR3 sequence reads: CSVGTSKNIQYF. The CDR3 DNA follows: TGCAGCGTTGGAACTTCCAAAAACATTCAGTACTTC. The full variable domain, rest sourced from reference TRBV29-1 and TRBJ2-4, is SAVISQKPSRDICQRGTSLTIQCQVDSQVTMMFWYRQQPGQSLTLIATANQGSEATYESGFVIDKFPISRPNLTFSTLTVSNMSPEDSSIYLCSVGTSKNIQYFGAGTRLSVL.